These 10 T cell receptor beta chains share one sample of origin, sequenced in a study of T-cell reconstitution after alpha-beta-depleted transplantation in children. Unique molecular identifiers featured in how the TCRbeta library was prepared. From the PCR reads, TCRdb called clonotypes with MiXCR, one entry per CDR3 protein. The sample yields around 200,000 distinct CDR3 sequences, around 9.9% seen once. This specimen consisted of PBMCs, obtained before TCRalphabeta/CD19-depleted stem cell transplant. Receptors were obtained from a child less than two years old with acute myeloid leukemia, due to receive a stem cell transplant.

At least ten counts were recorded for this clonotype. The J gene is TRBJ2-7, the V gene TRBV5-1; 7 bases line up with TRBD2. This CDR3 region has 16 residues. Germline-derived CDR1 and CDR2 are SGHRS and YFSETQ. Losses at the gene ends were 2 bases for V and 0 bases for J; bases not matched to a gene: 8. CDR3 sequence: CASSLSPSGGSYEQYF. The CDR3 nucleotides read TGCGCCAGCAGCTTAAGCCCGTCGGGGGGCTCCTACGAGCAGTACTTC.

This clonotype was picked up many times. CDR3 loop: CASSLSGPQETQYF. The CDR3, as DNA: TGTGCCAGCAGCTTATCCGGGCCCCAAGAGACCCAGTACTTC. The chain recombines TRBV7-3 with TRBJ2-5, with D hard to call. V was pared by 2 bases and J by 1 base, with 8 bases between. This CDR3 contains 14 residues. Germline loops: CDR1 SGHTA, CDR2 FQGTGA.

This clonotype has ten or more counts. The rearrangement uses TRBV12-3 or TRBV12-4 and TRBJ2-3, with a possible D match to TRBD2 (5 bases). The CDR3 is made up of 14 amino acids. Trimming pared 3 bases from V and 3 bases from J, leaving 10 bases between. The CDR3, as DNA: TGTGCCAGCAGTTTGGAGGTACAGACAGATACGCAGTATTTT. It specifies CASSLEVQTDTQYF.

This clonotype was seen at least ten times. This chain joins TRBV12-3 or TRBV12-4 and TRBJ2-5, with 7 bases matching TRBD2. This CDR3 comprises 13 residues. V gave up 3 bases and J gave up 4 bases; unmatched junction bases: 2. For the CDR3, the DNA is TGTGCCAGCAGTTTTGGCGGGAGAGAGACCCAGTACTTC. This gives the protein CASSFGGRETQYF.

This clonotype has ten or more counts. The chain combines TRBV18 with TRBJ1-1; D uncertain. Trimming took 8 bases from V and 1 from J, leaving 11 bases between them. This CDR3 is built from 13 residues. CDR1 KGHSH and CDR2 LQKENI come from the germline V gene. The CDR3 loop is CASSPTENTEAFF. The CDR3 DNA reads TGTGCCAGCAGCCCAACAGAGAACACTGAAGCTTTCTTT.

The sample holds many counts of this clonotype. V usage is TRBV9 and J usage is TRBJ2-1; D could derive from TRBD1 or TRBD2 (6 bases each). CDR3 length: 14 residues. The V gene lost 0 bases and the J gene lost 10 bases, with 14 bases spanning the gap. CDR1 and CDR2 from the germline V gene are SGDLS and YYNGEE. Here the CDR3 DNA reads TGTGCCAGCAGCGTAGGGGATAGGGGGGAAGAGCAGTTCTTC. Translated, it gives CASSVGDRGEEQFF. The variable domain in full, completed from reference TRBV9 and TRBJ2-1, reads DSGVTQTPKHLITATGQRVTLRCSPRSGDLSVYWYQQSLDQGLQFLIQYYNGEERAKGNILERFSAQQFPDLHSELNLSSLELGDSALYFCASSVGDRGEEQFFGPGTRLTVL.

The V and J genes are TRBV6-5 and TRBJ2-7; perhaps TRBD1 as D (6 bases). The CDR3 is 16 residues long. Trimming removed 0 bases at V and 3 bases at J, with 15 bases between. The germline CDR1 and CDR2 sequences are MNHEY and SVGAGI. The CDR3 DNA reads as TGTGCCAGCAGTTACTCGCCAGGGACAAGGGTCTACGAGCAGTACTTC. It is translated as CASSYSPGTRVYEQYF.

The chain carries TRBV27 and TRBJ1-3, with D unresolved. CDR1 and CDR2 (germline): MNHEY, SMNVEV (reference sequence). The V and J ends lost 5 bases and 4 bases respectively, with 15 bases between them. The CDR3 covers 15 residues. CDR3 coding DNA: TGTGCCAGCAGTCCAGTTGGGCCCGGGGGAAACACCATATATTTT. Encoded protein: CASSPVGPGGNTIYF.

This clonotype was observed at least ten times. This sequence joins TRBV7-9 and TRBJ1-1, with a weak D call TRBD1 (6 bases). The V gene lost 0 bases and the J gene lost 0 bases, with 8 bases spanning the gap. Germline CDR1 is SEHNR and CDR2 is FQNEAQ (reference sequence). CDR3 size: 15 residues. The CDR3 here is CASSLAGAMNTEAFF. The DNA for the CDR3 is TGTGCCAGCAGCTTAGCGGGGGCGATGAACACTGAAGCTTTCTTT. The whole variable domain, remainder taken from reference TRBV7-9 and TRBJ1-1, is DTGVSQNPRHKITKRGQNVTFRCDPISEHNRLYWYRQTLGQGPEFLTYFQNEAQLEKSRLLSDRFSAERPKGSFSTLEIQRTEQGDSAMYLCASSLAGAMNTEAFFGQGTRLTVV.

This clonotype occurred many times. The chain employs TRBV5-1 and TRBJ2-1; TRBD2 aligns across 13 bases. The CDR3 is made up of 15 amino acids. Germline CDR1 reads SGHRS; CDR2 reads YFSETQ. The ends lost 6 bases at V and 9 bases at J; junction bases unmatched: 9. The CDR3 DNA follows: TGCGCCAGCATCCTGACTAGCGGGGGGCCCGGTGAGCAGTTCTTC. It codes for CASILTSGGPGEQFF.